Listed here are 31 T cell receptor beta chains from one sample, sequenced in a study of radiotherapy plus CTLA-4 blockade in lung cancer (dated by TCRdb to 2017 to 2018). Library prep was done by the immunoSEQ multiplex PCR assay. TCRdb holds this immuneACCESS table with in-frame rearrangements only. Some clones are missing; in checked studies, unresolved V genes explain under half, and the rest has no known cause. This sample lists under 65,000 clones; roughly four fifths were detected once. The ten largest account for over 6% of the sample. The material was peripheral blood, obtained from a patient treated with radiotherapy plus ipilimumab. The receptors originated from a human donor with non-small cell lung cancer whose response to radiotherapy plus ipilimumab could not be evaluated.

A single count supports this clone. The chain has TRBV9 and TRBJ2-5; 10 bases fit TRBD1. The junction had 7 bases not matched to a gene; V was cut back by 3 bases and J by 5 bases. CDR3 size: 15 residues. Germline CDR1 reads SGDLS; CDR2 reads YYNGEE. The CDR3 DNA follows: TGTGCCAGCAGCGCCCGACAGGGGGCGCGTGAGACCCAGTACTTC. Translation gives CASSARQGARETQYF.

The rearrangement links TRBV13 to TRBJ1-2; D gene ambiguous. The CDR3 is made up of 12 amino acids. Germline CDR1 is PRHDT and CDR2 is FYEKMQ (reference sequence). The ends were cut back, 1 base at V and 7 bases at J, with 7 bases in the middle. Written as DNA, the CDR3 is TGTGCCAGCAGCTTAGTCGGGGTTGGCTACACCTTC. Translating it yields CASSLVGVGYTF.

Here the CDR3 DNA reads TGTGCCAGCAGCTTTAGCGGGGGGGGACGGAGCACAGATACGCAGTATTTT. Its translation: CASSFSGGGRSTDTQYF. The chain combines TRBV7-2 with TRBJ2-3, with 11 positions matching TRBD2. This CDR3 spans 17 amino acids. Unmatched junction bases numbered 5, after V lost 3 bases and J lost 0 bases. Germline-derived CDR1 and CDR2 are SGHTA and FQGNSA.

The V gene is TRBV4-3, the J gene TRBJ2-6; D is unresolved. The germline V and J ends were trimmed by 0 bases and 4 bases, with 13 bases remaining between them. This CDR3 has 17 residues. Looked up from germline, CDR1 is LGHNA and CDR2 is YSLEER. CDR3 in amino acids: CASSQEAPSYGANVLTF. The CDR3 DNA follows: TGCGCCAGCAGCCAAGAGGCACCGTCGTACGGGGCCAACGTCCTGACTTTC.

This chain links TRBV7-2 with TRBJ2-7; a weak D match, TRBD1 (5 bases). CDR3 length: 16 amino acids. CDR1 is SGHTA and CDR2 is FQGNSA in the germline V gene. V lost 4 bases to trimming and J lost 1 base, with 17 bases between them. CDR3 protein: CASSSPLGQWSYEQYF. CDR3 DNA sequence: TGTGCCAGCAGCTCCCCCCTGGGGCAGTGGTCCTACGAGCAGTACTTC.

This clone has a single count. V and J are TRBV18 and TRBJ2-1; 9 bases fit TRBD2. Unmatched junction bases numbered 14, after V lost 0 bases and J lost 8 bases. CDR1 is KGHSH and CDR2 is LQKENI in the germline V gene. The CDR3 extends over 18 amino acids. Here the CDR3 reads CASSPPTHSGRGYDEQFF. The CDR3 DNA reads as TGTGCCAGCTCACCACCTACTCATAGCGGGAGAGGTTACGATGAGCAGTTCTTC.

The rearrangement links TRBV7-9 to TRBJ1-1; unclear D gene. The CDR3 consists of 15 residues. V lost 3 bases and J lost 4, with 15 bases in between. In germline, CDR1 is SEHNR, CDR2 FQNEAQ (reference sequence). The CDR3 protein is CASSFTDPGGTEAFF. CDR3 in DNA: TGTGCCAGCAGCTTTACGGACCCTGGAGGCACTGAAGCTTTCTTT.

This clone came up a few times. This chain connects TRBV19 to TRBJ2-2, with 9 bases that match TRBD1. The CDR3 loop spans 16 amino acids. V trimming: 6 bases; J trimming: 4 bases; junction bases outside the gene matches: 9. Germline values: CDR1 LNHDA, CDR2 SQIVND (reference sequence). CDR3 residues: CASRRADRGSTGELFF. CDR3 in DNA: TGTGCCAGTAGGAGGGCGGACAGGGGAAGCACCGGGGAGCTGTTTTTT. Filled out from reference TRBV19 and TRBJ2-2, the complete variable domain reads DGGITQSPKYLFRKEGQNVTLSCEQNLNHDAMYWYRQDPGQGLRLIYYSQIVNDFQKGDIAEGYSVSREKKESFPLTVTSAQKNPTAFYLCASRRADRGSTGELFFGEGSRLTVL.

This clone was counted a few times. This chain uses TRBV5-4 with TRBJ2-5; weak D call: TRBD1 (6 bases). Germline V gene lookup returns CDR1 SGHNT and CDR2 YYREEE (reference sequence). This CDR3 has 13 residues. The V gene lost 4 bases and the J gene lost 6 bases, with 13 bases spanning the gap. For the CDR3, the DNA is TGTGCCAGCAGCCACAGGGATCAGAAGACCCAGTACTTC. It specifies CASSHRDQKTQYF.

The V and J genes are TRBV5-1 and TRBJ2-7; tentatively, D is TRBD1 (5 bases). Trimming removed 4 bases from V and 0 bases from J, with 11 bases in between. Germline assignment: CDR1 SGHRS and CDR2 YFSETQ. The CDR3 is made up of 14 amino acids. CDR3 protein: CASSPWGDSYEQYF. The CDR3 DNA is TGCGCCAGCAGCCCCTGGGGCGACTCCTACGAGCAGTACTTC.

This chain uses TRBV5-4 with TRBJ2-1; 7 nucleotides align to TRBD1. Germline V lookup: CDR1 SGHNT, CDR2 YYREEE (reference sequence). V lost 4 bases, J lost 9 bases, and 7 bases stayed unmatched. This CDR3 region has 13 residues. DNA of the CDR3: TGTGCCAGCAGCCGGGACAGCGCTAGTGAGCAGTTCTTC. Its protein product is CASSRDSASEQFF.

The rearrangement uses TRBV4-1 and TRBJ2-3, with D tentatively TRBD1 (6 bases). V lost 0 bases and J lost 2, with 9 bases in between. CDR3 size: 15 residues. Germline CDR1 MGHRA, CDR2 YSYEKL. As DNA, the CDR3 is TGCGCCAGCAGCCAAGAAGACAGGTCCACAGATACGCAGTATTTT. It codes for CASSQEDRSTDTQYF.

On this clone: Sequence at one end of the junction differs from germline and may be a read error. V and J are TRBV7-9 and TRBJ1-6; 7 bases fit TRBD1. This CDR3 comprises 18 residues. Germline CDR1 and CDR2: SEHNR and FQNEAQ (reference sequence). CDR3 nucleotide sequence: TGTGCCAGCAGTTTAGGGGGCAAACAGGGGTTGAGTCATTCATCCCTCCACTTT. Its translation: CASSLGGKQGLSHSSLHF.

This sequence joins TRBV12-1 and TRBJ1-6; the table's D call, TRBD1, has no DNA check behind it. TRBV12-1 is a documented pseudogene. The CDR3 runs to 14 residues. The CDR3 protein is CASSFYRGNSPLHF. CDR3 in DNA: TGTGCCAGCAGCTTTTACAGGGGTAATTCACCCCTCCACTTT.

This chain links TRBV6-5 with TRBJ2-7; 11 positions agree with TRBD1. The V gene end was trimmed by 5 bases and the J gene end by 2 bases; junction bases not matched to a gene: 5. The CDR3 is 15 residues long. CDR1 and CDR2 (germline): MNHEY, SVGAGI. The CDR3 coding sequence is TGTGCCAGCAGTACCCGGGACAGGGGGACCTACGAGCAGTACTTC. Residues: CASSTRDRGTYEQYF.

The CDR3 is CASSHRLAGQQETQYF. The DNA for the CDR3 is TGTGCCAGTAGCCATCGACTAGCGGGGCAACAAGAGACCCAGTACTTC. The chain recombines TRBV19 with TRBJ2-5, with TRBD2 identical over 11 bases. Trimming cost V 6 bases and J 2 bases; bases outside gene matches: 8. The CDR3 runs to 16 residues. Germline V gene data show CDR1 as LNHDA and CDR2 as SQIVND (reference sequence).

The chain combines TRBV5-1 with TRBJ2-7; a possible D gene is TRBD1 (5 bases). The germline gives CDR1 SGHRS, CDR2 YFSETQ. V lost 4 bases and J lost 2, with 10 bases in between. The CDR3 totals 13 residues. CDR3 residues: CASSQDRTYEQYF. DNA for the CDR3: TGCGCCAGCAGCCAAGACAGAACCTACGAGCAGTACTTC.

In its sample, this clone was seen once. The chain has TRBV6-1 and TRBJ1-2; 7 nucleotides agree with TRBD1. The CDR3 covers 13 residues. The junction had 6 bases not matched to a gene; V was cut back by 7 bases and J by 4 bases. Germline V gene lookup returns CDR1 MNHNS and CDR2 SASEGT. The CDR3 loop is CASKRTGAYGYTF. CDR3 DNA sequence: TGTGCCAGCAAGAGGACAGGAGCCTATGGCTACACCTTC.

This chain links TRBV9 with TRBJ1-2, with D possibly matching TRBD1 (5 bases). Germline V gene data show CDR1 as SGDLS and CDR2 as YYNGEE. The CDR3 loop spans 15 amino acids. V was cut by 0 bases and J by 5 bases, with 14 bases left in between. CDR3 sequence (DNA): TGTGCCAGCAGCGTAGCTACATCCGGGGGGTATGGCTACACCTTC. It specifies CASSVATSGGYGYTF.

The gene calls are TRBV19 and TRBJ2-4, with D perhaps matching TRBD2 (5 bases). The length of the CDR3 is 14 residues. Trimming removed 9 bases from V and 1 base from J, with 13 bases in between. Germline V lookup: CDR1 LNHDA, CDR2 SQIVND (reference sequence). The CDR3 DNA reads TGTGCCAGCCGGCGGGCGGCCGCCAAAAACATTCAGTACTTC. This codes for CASRRAAAKNIQYF.

Comment on this clone: The same CDR3 also results from other DNA sequences found in this sample. This chain joins TRBV7-2 and TRBJ1-5, with TRBD1 matching over 7 bases. Germline V lookup: CDR1 SGHTA, CDR2 FQGNSA. The length of the CDR3 is 15 residues. After removal of 3 bases from V and 3 bases from J, the junction contained 5 bases not matched to a gene. CDR3 nucleotides: TGTGCCAGCAGCTTCTCCGGGACAGCCAATCAGCCCCAGCATTTT. Translated: CASSFSGTANQPQHF.

The rearrangement uses TRBV2 and TRBJ1-1; weak D call: TRBD1 (5 bases). Germline CDR1 SNHLY, CDR2 FYNNEI. V was trimmed by 0 bases and J by 5 bases, leaving 13 bases between them. The CDR3 runs 15 residues. CDR3 bases: TGTGCCAGCAGTGAAGCGCCCAGGGCCGGGACTGAAGCTTTCTTT. Residues: CASSEAPRAGTEAFF.

The chain carries TRBV7-9 and TRBJ1-2; TRBD1 is a possible D gene (5 bases). CDR1 and CDR2 (germline): SEHNR, FQNEAQ (reference sequence). Trimming removed 1 base from V and 2 bases from J, with 11 bases in between. This CDR3 contains 15 residues. CDR3 region: CASSLEGAPNYGYTF. The CDR3 DNA sequence: TGTGCCAGCAGCTTAGAAGGGGCGCCAAACTATGGCTACACCTTC.

This rearrangement joins TRBV7-9 to TRBJ1-3; D not certain. Germline lookup yields CDR1 SEHNR and CDR2 FQNEAQ (reference sequence). With 5 bases removed from V and 2 bases from J, the gap between germline ends came to 10 bases. The CDR3 is 14 amino acids. The CDR3 reads CASSPDGAGNTIYF. DNA for the CDR3: TGTGCCAGCAGCCCGGACGGGGCTGGAAACACCATATATTTT. Complete variable domain (other parts from reference TRBV7-9 and TRBJ1-3): DTGVSQNPRHKITKRGQNVTFRCDPISEHNRLYWYRQTLGQGPEFLTYFQNEAQLEKSRLLSDRFSAERPKGSFSTLEIQRTEQGDSAMYLCASSPDGAGNTIYFGEGSWLTVV.

This chain links TRBV27 with TRBJ2-2; D is undetermined. The CDR3 consists of 11 residues. Germline CDR1 is MNHEY and CDR2 is SMNVEV (reference sequence). Trimming left V 3 bases short and J 8 bases short, with 4 bases between. CDR3: CASSFRGELFF. In nucleotides, the CDR3 is TGTGCCAGCAGTTTTCGGGGGGAGCTGTTTTTT.

The rearrangement joins TRBV7-2 to TRBJ1-4; D is undetermined. The V and J ends lost 1 base and 7 bases respectively, with 7 bases between them. The CDR3 spans 13 residues. Germline loops: CDR1 SGHTA, CDR2 FQGNSA. This chain's CDR3 is CASSLVGREKLFF. As DNA, the CDR3 is TGTGCCAGCAGCTTAGTTGGGCGTGAAAAACTGTTTTTT.

V and J are TRBV5-1 and TRBJ2-7, with 8 bases lining up with TRBD1. The CDR3 is made up of 13 amino acids. V lost 4 bases and J lost 6; bases outside the gene matches: 6. Germline V lookup: CDR1 SGHRS, CDR2 YFSETQ. The CDR3 nucleotides read TGCGCCAGCAGCCCCAGACAGGGGACCGAGCAGTACTTC. It encodes CASSPRQGTEQYF. Full variable domain (remainder filled in from reference TRBV5-1 and TRBJ2-7): KAGVTQTPRYLIKTRGQQVTLSCSPISGHRSVSWYQQTPGQGLQFLFEYFSETQRNKGNFPGRFSGRQFSNSRSEMNVSTLELGDSALYLCASSPRQGTEQYFGPGTRLTVT.

V gene TRBV7-9 combines with J gene TRBJ1-2, with 7 positions matching TRBD1. Unmatched junction bases numbered 5, after V lost 5 bases and J lost 2 bases. Germline lookup yields CDR1 SEHNR and CDR2 FQNEAQ (reference sequence). CDR3 length: 14 residues. This CDR3 reads CASSQTGPNYGYTF. The CDR3 DNA reads TGTGCCAGCAGCCAGACAGGGCCCAACTATGGCTACACCTTC.

The chain combines TRBV15 with TRBJ1-5, with TRBD1 identical over 8 bases. The CDR3 spans 15 residues. J lost 5 bases, V lost 6 bases, and 9 bases had no gene match. The germline gives CDR1 LNHNV, CDR2 YYDKDF (reference sequence). The CDR3 reads CATRYDRGAHQPQHF. The CDR3 DNA reads TGTGCCACCAGATACGACAGGGGCGCGCATCAGCCCCAGCATTTT.

As DNA, the CDR3 is TGTGCCAGCAGCAAAGCGCTTTCCAGCCGACTAGCGGGAGGCCGCCTCTTCGATGAGCAGTTCTTC. Translation: CASSKALSSRLAGGRLFDEQFF. The V call is TRBV21-1, the J call TRBJ2-1; TRBD2, the table's D call, lacks a check against the DNA. TRBV21-1 is noted as a pseudogene. CDR3 size: 22 residues.

The V and J genes are TRBV6-5 and TRBJ2-1, with a possible D match to TRBD2 (6 bases). This CDR3 comprises 14 residues. Germline-derived CDR1 and CDR2 are MNHEY and SVGAGI. V gave up 5 bases and J gave up 9 bases, with 17 bases separating them. CDR3 coding DNA: TGTGCCAGCAGTCTCCGACCCCTCGGGGGTGAGCAGTTCTTC. Its translation is CASSLRPLGGEQFF.